This TCR beta chain appears in the sequencing data of a study of T cell responses to AZD1222 COVID-19 vaccine. In the study overall: Second-dose groups at about 4 or about 12 weeks were pooled. Regarding the study as a whole: Nearly half of spike-specific TCRs reportedly go after variant regions that carry no mutations. The donors showed a predominance of white British ancestry and of females, with possible underestimation of clonal diversity. Baseline serostatus was positive in only 5 to 7 AZD1222 recipients.

As concerns this clone: The antigen is not known.

The protocol was immunoSEQ multiplex PCR, while the TCRdb copy is restricted to in-frame clones and leaves out a portion. In the table there are around 130,000 clones, approximately 86% of which are singletons. Trimming pared 3 bases from V and 6 bases from J, leaving 12 bases between. Germline CDR1 and CDR2: MNHEY and SMNVEV (reference sequence). CDR3 length: 14 amino acids. The source was peripheral blood, collected on day 0 of AZD1222 vaccination. The clonotype was recovered from an adult in good health. V and J are TRBV27 and TRBJ1-5; a possible D gene is TRBD1 (6 bases). CDR3 region: CASSFGQGSQPQHF. The CDR3 DNA follows: TGTGCCAGCAGTTTCGGGCAGGGGAGTCAGCCCCAGCATTTT.